The 14 T cell receptor beta chains below all came from one sample that was sequenced in a study of blood T cell repertoires in COVID-19. Assay used: immunoSEQ multiplex PCR; TCRdb lists only in-frame clones, some missing. There are around 250,000 clones in the sample; 85% to 90% occur only once, and 15% to 18% lies in the top ten. Sequenced: PBMCs or T cells enriched from blood (not recorded which). The receptors here all came from a man between 18 and 35 years old who had recovered from COVID-19.

The chain carries TRBV6-1 and TRBJ1-5, with D uncertain. CDR3 length: 11 amino acids. V lost 3 bases to trimming and J lost 8 bases, with 5 bases between them. From germline, CDR1 is MNHNS and CDR2 SASEGT. The DNA of the CDR3 is TGTGCCAGCAGTGACGGGGAGCCCCAGCATTTT. Its translation is CASSDGEPQHF.

CDR3 protein: CASSPTGTSGAGNTIYF. Here the CDR3 DNA reads TGCGCCAGCAGCCCCACCGGGACCTCAGGGGCTGGAAACACCATATATTTT. This chain links TRBV5-1 with TRBJ1-3; a possible D gene is TRBD1 (6 bases). The germline gives CDR1 SGHRS, CDR2 YFSETQ. V lost 4 bases and J 2 bases, leaving 19 bases between the germline ends. The CDR3 loop spans 17 amino acids.

V gene TRBV19 combines with J gene TRBJ1-2; TRBD1 is a possible D gene (6 bases). The V end lost 1 base, the J end lost 4 bases, and 10 bases lay between the germline ends. The CDR3 contains 14 residues. CDR1 LNHDA and CDR2 SQIVND come from the germline V gene (reference sequence). The CDR3 DNA follows: TGTGCCAGTAGTATAGTACAGGGTCTCTATGGCTACACCTTC. It yields the protein CASSIVQGLYGYTF.

The chain is built from TRBV5-6 and TRBJ2-5; TRBD2 is a possible D gene (6 bases). Trimming took off 1 base at V and 2 bases at J, with 12 bases between the two ends. The CDR3 loop spans 15 amino acids. Germline loops: CDR1 SGHDT, CDR2 YYEEEE. This CDR3 is CASSLRRGRQETQYF. For the CDR3, the DNA is TGTGCCAGCAGCTTGCGGCGGGGAAGGCAAGAGACCCAGTACTTC.

J is TRBJ1-1 and V is TRBV2; a possible D gene is TRBD1 (6 bases). The CDR3 runs to 14 residues. V shed 5 bases and J shed 3 bases, with 13 bases lying between them. Per germline, CDR1 SNHLY and CDR2 FYNNEI. CDR3 region: CASSLQGRDTEAFF. The CDR3, as DNA: TGTGCCAGCAGTCTACAGGGTAGGGACACTGAAGCTTTCTTT.

This chain uses TRBV6-5 with TRBJ2-7, with TRBD2 as a possible D gene (6 bases). The germline V and J ends were trimmed by 7 bases and 2 bases, with 18 bases remaining between them. Germline CDR1 and CDR2: MNHEY and SVGAGI. There are 15 residues in the CDR3. The CDR3 here is CASTSNYGGAYEQYF. DNA for the CDR3: TGTGCCAGCACCTCAAACTATGGCGGGGCCTACGAGCAGTACTTC.

The genes are TRBV7-6 and TRBJ1-2, with 9 nucleotides matching TRBD1. With V trimmed by 4 bases and J by 2 bases, 5 bases remained unmatched. The CDR3 covers 15 residues. Germline V gives CDR1 SGHVS, CDR2 FNYEAQ. Here the CDR3 reads CASSSSGTGNYGYTF. For the CDR3, the DNA is TGTGCCAGCAGCTCTTCCGGGACAGGGAACTATGGCTACACCTTC.

The sample holds a few counts of this clone. The chain recombines TRBV10-1 with TRBJ1-6; TRBD1 might be the D (6 bases). The germline V and J ends were trimmed by 2 bases and 10 bases, with 15 bases remaining between them. The CDR3 extends over 15 amino acids. The germline V gene has CDR1 WNHNN and CDR2 SYGVQD (reference sequence). The CDR3 protein is CASSEDTGTYSPLHF. The CDR3 DNA reads TGCGCCAGCAGTGAGGATACAGGGACGTACTCACCCCTCCACTTT.

This chain uses TRBV4-1 with TRBJ2-3; 8 positions match TRBD2. J lost 14 bases, V lost 0 bases, and 7 bases had no gene match. The CDR3 contains 13 residues. The V gene's germline CDR1 is MGHRA and CDR2 YSYEKL. The CDR3 reads CASSQDRGGALYF. For the CDR3, the DNA is TGCGCCAGCAGCCAAGATCGGGGGGGAGCTCTGTATTTT.

The chain carries TRBV29-1 and TRBJ1-1, with 7 bases that match TRBD1. Trimming took 7 bases from V and 0 from J; bases not matched to a gene: 2. The germline CDR1 and CDR2 sequences are SQVTM and ANQGSEA. This CDR3 spans 12 amino acids. The CDR3 loop reads CSAGQLNTEAFF. The CDR3 nucleotides read TGCAGCGCGGGACAGCTGAACACTGAAGCTTTCTTT.

The chain joins TRBV27 to TRBJ1-5; 7 bases match TRBD1. The germline V gene has CDR1 MNHEY and CDR2 SMNVEV (reference sequence). J lost 6 bases, V lost 5 bases, and 10 bases had no gene match. The CDR3 sequence is 15 residues long. CDR3 nucleotides: TGTGCCAGCAGTACAGGGGTTTCCGGGAGTCAGCCCCAGCATTTT. Encoded protein: CASSTGVSGSQPQHF.

This clone was observed a single time. The rearrangement joins TRBV9 to TRBJ2-3; D may be TRBD2 (6 bases). CDR1 is SGDLS and CDR2 is YYNGEE in the germline V gene. The CDR3 contains 16 residues. Trimming pared 4 bases from V and 1 base from J, leaving 16 bases between. The CDR3 coding sequence is TGTGCCAGCAGCCCTCCACACGGGGGAGGCACAGATACGCAGTATTTT. This gives the protein CASSPPHGGGTDTQYF.

This clone was observed a few times. Here the CDR3 DNA reads TGTGCCAGCACAGGATCTAATGAAAAACTGTTTTTT. Translated, it gives CASTGSNEKLFF. The chain joins TRBV2 to TRBJ1-4; D remains unclear. The CDR3 has 12 amino acids. Trimming removed 7 bases from V and 3 bases from J, with 6 bases in between. Germline CDR1 SNHLY, CDR2 FYNNEI.

This rearrangement joins TRBV6-5 to TRBJ2-1; 10 bases match TRBD2. Germline values: CDR1 MNHEY, CDR2 SVGAGI. J lost 7 bases, V lost 1 base, and 4 bases had no gene match. This CDR3 has 15 residues. CDR3 bases: TGTGCCAGCAGTTACTGGGCTAGCGGGAGTAATGAGCAGTTCTTC. Protein: CASSYWASGSNEQFF.